This T cell receptor beta chain derives from a study of T cells in Graves' hyperthyroidism and ophthalmopathy. Regions amplified from RNA transcripts were the TCR beta CDR3 regions. The HTBI primer set was used in a first-round RT-PCR of the TCR CDR3. TCRdb used MiXCR to reprocess the multiplex PCR reads, holding one entry per CDR3 protein. The sample includes roughly 500,000 distinct CDR3 sequences, 35% to 55% seen only once; the top ten take over 15%. The sample holds many counts of this clonotype. Its antigen is not identified. The V end was cut by 1 base, the J end by 7 bases, with 8 bases between. CDR3 length: 13 amino acids. Patients showing uncontrolled infection, other autoimmune disease, pregnancy or lactation were ineligible. Diagnosis relied on clinical symptoms, serum thyroxine and TRAb, thyroid ultrasound and orbital computed tomography. Study outcomes and limitations: Among thyroid clonotypes expanded above 0.001, most also appeared in blood. A model built on 13 V-J features separated ophthalmopathy from stable hyperthyroidism.

The chain uses TRBV12-3 or TRBV12-4 and TRBJ1-5; unclear D gene. The sample taken for sequencing was peripheral blood or thyroid tissue (not recorded which). The receptor was derived from an adult woman with Graves' disease, either hyperthyroidism or ophthalmopathy (not recorded which). CDR3 residues: CASSLDDAQPQHF. The CDR3 DNA sequence: TGTGCCAGCAGTTTAGACGACGCCCAGCCCCAGCATTTT.